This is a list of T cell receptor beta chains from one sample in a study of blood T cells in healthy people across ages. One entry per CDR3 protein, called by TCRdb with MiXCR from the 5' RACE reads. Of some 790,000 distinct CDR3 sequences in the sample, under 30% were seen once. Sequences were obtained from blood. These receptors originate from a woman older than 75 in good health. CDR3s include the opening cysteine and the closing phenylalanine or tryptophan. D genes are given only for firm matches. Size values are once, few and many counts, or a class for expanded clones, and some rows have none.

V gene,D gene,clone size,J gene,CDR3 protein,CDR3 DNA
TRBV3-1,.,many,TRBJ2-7,CASSQESASYEQYF,TGTGCCAGCAGCCAAGAAAGTGCTTCCTACGAGCAGTACTTC
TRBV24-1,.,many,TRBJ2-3,CATSDPTSSEDTQYF,TGTGCCACCAGTGACCCGACTAGTTCAGAAGATACGCAGTATTTT
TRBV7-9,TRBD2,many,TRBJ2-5,CASDRGGTQYF,TGTGCCAGCGACCGCGGGGGGACCCAGTACTTC
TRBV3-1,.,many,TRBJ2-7,CASSQGRPRSYEQYF,TGTGCCAGCAGCCAAGGTAGGCCGAGGAGCTACGAGCAGTACTTC
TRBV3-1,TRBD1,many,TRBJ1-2,CASSQITGANYGYTF,TGTGCCAGCAGCCAAATCACAGGGGCGAACTATGGCTACACCTTC
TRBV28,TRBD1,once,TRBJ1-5,CASSGTVGQPQHF,TGTGCCAGCAGCGGGACAGTGGGTCAGCCCCAGCATTTT
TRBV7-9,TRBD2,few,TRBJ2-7,CASSPGTSGGIYEQYF,TGTGCCAGCAGCCCCGGGACTAGCGGGGGCATCTACGAGCAGTACTTC
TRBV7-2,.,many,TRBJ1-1,CASSPEGGWTEAFF,TGTGCCAGCAGCCCCGAGGGGGGGTGGACTGAAGCTTTCTTT
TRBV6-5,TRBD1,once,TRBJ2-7,CASTSGTGAAYEQYF,TGTGCCAGCACCTCCGGGACAGGGGCCGCCTACGAGCAGTACTTC
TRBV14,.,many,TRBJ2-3,CASSQQGRTDTQYF,TGTGCCAGCAGCCAACAGGGGAGGACAGATACGCAGTATTTT
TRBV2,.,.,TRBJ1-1,CASSGTDNTEAFF,TGTGCCAGCAGTGGGACGGATAACACTGAAGCTTTCTTT
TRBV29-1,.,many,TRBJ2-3,CSVRGSEDTQYF,TGCAGCGTTCGAGGGTCTGAAGATACGCAGTATTTT
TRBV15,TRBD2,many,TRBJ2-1,CATSRDYRLAGGSSHEQFF,TGTGCCACCAGCAGAGATTACCGGCTAGCGGGGGGATCCTCCCATGAGCAGTTCTTC
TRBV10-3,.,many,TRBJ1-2,CAISEPTEANYGYTF,TGTGCCATCAGTGAGCCAACAGAGGCTAACTATGGCTACACCTTC
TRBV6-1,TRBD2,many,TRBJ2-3,CASRVAGGSRDTQYF,TGTGCCAGCAGGGTAGCGGGGGGTTCGAGAGATACGCAGTATTTT
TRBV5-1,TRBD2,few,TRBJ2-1,CASSLGQLAGVINNEQFF,TGCGCCAGCAGCTTGGGGCAACTAGCGGGAGTTATTAACAATGAGCAGTTCTTC
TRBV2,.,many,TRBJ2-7,CASTPQGDYYEQYF,TGTGCCAGCACCCCACAGGGTGATTATTACGAGCAGTACTTC
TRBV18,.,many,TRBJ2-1,CASSPPGANEQFF,TGTGCCAGCTCACCGCCAGGGGCCAATGAGCAGTTCTTC
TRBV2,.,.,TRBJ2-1,CASGGLGEGRETQFF,TGTGCCAGCGGGGGGCTAGGTGAGGGAAGAGAGACCCAGTTCTTC
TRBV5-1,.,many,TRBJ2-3,CASSLEPRRGDTQYF,TGCGCCAGCAGCTTGGAACCTAGGCGGGGAGATACGCAGTATTTT
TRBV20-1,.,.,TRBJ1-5,CSARSKGHQPQHF,TGCAGTGCTAGGAGCAAGGGGCATCAGCCCCAGCATTTT
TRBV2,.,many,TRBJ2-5,CAISGQETQYF,TGTGCCATTTCTGGCCAAGAGACCCAGTACTTC
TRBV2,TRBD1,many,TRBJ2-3,CASKSQGARTDTQYF,TGTGCCAGCAAGTCGCAGGGGGCGCGCACAGATACGCAGTATTTT
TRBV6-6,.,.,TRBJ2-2,CASSGKYPGELFF,TGTGCCAGCAGTGGGAAGTATCCCGGGGAGCTGTTTTTT
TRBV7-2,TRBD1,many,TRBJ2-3,CASSPRRDRVNTDTQYF,TGTGCCAGCAGCCCCAGAAGGGACAGGGTCAACACAGATACGCAGTATTTT
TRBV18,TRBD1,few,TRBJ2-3,CASSPGQGSIVAQYF,TGTGCCAGCTCACCGGGACAGGGTTCAATTGTGGCGCAGTATTTT
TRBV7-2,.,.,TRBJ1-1,CASRVQGATEAFF,TGTGCCAGCAGGGTACAGGGTGCCACTGAAGCTTTCTTT
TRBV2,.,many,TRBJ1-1,CASSLQTNTEAFF,TGTGCCAGCAGCCTGCAAACGAACACTGAAGCTTTCTTT
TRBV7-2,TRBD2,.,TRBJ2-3,CASSYTTGTITDTQYF,TGTGCCAGCAGCTACACCACCGGGACTATCACAGATACGCAGTATTTT
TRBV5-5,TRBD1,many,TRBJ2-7,CASSFQGAYEQYF,TGTGCCAGCAGCTTCCAGGGGGCCTACGAGCAGTACTTC